The clone carrying this TCR beta chain came up a few times. This CDR3 has 15 residues. Germline loops: CDR1 SEHNR, CDR2 FQNEAQ (reference sequence). V was clipped by 5 bases and J by 5 bases; unmatched bases: 10. These data come from a study of blood T cells in healthy people across ages. Using a J-beta primer mix together with a sample-barcoded 5' primer, a second PCR was run for roughly 6 to 11 cycles. TCRdb re-called the 5' RACE reads through MiXCR, storing one row per CDR3 protein. Seen here are about 1.8 million distinct CDR3 sequences, 49% observed once, and the top ten hold approximately 2.1%. This rearrangement joins TRBV7-9 to TRBJ2-7; 9 nucleotides match TRBD1. The material sequenced was blood. The sequence derives from a woman in her 40s in good health. CDR3 residues: CASSLTGTGLNEQYF. The CDR3 DNA reads TGTGCCAGCAGCCTAACCGGGACAGGGTTGAACGAGCAGTACTTC.